This T cell receptor beta chain was recovered during a study of beta chain features in type 1 diabetes. As every portion of the isolated RNA was reverse transcribed, the sequencing read expressed TCRB transcripts. The data were produced by immunoSEQ multiplex PCR, yet TCRdb's version contains in-frame clones alone and is incomplete. The sample lists hundreds of thousands of clones, less than 20% occurring once. In its sample, this clone was seen a few times. Its antigen is unidentified. In germline, CDR1 is MDHEN, CDR2 SYDVKM. The CDR3 length is 15 residues. The V gene lost 4 bases and the J gene lost 4 bases, with 16 bases spanning the gap. Study-level findings and limits: Patients' naive, central memory and regulatory TCRB repertoires appeared more alike than those of healthy donors. Moderate but significant shortening of TCRB CDR3s was recorded in all four CD4+ subsets from Type 1 diabetes patients.

This receptor was taken from a young man in good health. J is TRBJ2-5 and V is TRBV28, with unresolved D. Input material: naive CD4+ T cells from blood. CDR3 DNA sequence: TGTGCCAGCAGTTCTATTGTTCAGACCCTAGAGACCCAGTACTTC. This sequence encodes CASSSIVQTLETQYF.